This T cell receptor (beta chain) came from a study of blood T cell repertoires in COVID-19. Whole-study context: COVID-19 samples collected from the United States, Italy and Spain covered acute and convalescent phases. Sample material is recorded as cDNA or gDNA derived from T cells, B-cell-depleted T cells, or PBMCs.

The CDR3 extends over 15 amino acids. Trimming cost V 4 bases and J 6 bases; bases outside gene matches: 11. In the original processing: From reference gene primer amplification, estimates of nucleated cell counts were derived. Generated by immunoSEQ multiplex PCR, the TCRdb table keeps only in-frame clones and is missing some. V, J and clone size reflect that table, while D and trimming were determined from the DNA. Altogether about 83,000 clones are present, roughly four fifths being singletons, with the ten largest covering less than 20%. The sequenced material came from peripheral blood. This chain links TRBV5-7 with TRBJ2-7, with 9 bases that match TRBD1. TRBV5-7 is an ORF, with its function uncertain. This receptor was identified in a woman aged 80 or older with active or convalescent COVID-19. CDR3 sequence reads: CASSRPRDRVLEQYF. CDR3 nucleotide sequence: TGTGCCAGCAGCAGGCCCCGGGACAGGGTTCTCGAGCAGTACTTC.